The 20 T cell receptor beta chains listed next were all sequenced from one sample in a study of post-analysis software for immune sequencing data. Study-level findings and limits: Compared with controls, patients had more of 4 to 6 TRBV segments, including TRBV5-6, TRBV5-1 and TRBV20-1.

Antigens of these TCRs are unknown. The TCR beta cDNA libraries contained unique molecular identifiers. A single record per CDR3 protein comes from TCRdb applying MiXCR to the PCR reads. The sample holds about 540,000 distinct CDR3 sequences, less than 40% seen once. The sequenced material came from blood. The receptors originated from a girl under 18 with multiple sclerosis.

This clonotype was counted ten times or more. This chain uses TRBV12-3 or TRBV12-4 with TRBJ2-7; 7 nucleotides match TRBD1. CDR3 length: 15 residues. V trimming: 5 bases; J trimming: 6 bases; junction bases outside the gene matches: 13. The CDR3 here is CASSPAQTGPREQYF. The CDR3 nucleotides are TGTGCCAGCAGTCCCGCCCAGACAGGGCCTCGCGAGCAGTACTTC.

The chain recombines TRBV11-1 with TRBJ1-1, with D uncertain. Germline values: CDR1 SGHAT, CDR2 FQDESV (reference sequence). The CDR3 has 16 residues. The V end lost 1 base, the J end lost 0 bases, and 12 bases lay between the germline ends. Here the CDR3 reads CASSLVWGDVNTEAFF. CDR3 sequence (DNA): TGTGCCAGCAGCTTAGTCTGGGGTGACGTGAACACTGAAGCTTTCTTT. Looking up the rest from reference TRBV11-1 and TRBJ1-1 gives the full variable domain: EAEVAQSPRYKITEKSQAVAFWCDPISGHATLYWYRQILGQGPELLVQFQDESVVDDSQLPKDRFSAERLKGVDSTLKIQPAELGDSAMYLCASSLVWGDVNTEAFFGQGTRLTVV.

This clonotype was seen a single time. Written as DNA, the CDR3 is TGCAGTGCTTGGGACTCTCTCTTCACAGATACGCAGTATTTT. Its translation is CSAWDSLFTDTQYF. V and J are TRBV20-1 and TRBJ2-3; TRBD2 is a possible D gene (6 bases). The CDR3 runs 14 residues. V was cut by 5 bases and J by 2 bases, with 14 bases left in between. Germline V gene lookup returns CDR1 DFQATT and CDR2 SNEGSKA (reference sequence).

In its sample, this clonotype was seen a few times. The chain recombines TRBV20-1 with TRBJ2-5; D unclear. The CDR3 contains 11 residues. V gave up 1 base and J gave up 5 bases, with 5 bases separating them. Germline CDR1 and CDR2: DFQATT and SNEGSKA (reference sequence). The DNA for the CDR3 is TGCAGTGCTAGAGCTTGGGAGACCCAGTACTTC. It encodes CSARAWETQYF.

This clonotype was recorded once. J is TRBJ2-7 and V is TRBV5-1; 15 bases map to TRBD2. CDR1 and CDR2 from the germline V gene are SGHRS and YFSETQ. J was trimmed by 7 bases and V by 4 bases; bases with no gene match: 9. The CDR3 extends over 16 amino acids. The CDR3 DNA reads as TGCGCCAGCAGCCCCGGGACTAGCGGGAGGTTGGAAGAGCAGTACTTC. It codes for CASSPGTSGRLEEQYF.

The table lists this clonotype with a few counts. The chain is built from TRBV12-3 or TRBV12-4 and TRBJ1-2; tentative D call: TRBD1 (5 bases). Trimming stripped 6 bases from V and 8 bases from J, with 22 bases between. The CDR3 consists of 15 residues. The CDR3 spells CASRIGTGPSLGYTF. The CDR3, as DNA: TGTGCCAGCAGGATCGGGACCGGCCCTTCATTGGGCTACACCTTC.

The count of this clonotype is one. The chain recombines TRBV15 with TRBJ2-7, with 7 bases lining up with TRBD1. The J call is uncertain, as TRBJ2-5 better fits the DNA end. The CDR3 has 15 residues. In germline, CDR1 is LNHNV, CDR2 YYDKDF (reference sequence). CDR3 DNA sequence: TGTGCCACCAGCAGCTCCGGGACAGTTCAGGTGACCCAGTACTTC. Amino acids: CATSSSGTVQVTQYF.

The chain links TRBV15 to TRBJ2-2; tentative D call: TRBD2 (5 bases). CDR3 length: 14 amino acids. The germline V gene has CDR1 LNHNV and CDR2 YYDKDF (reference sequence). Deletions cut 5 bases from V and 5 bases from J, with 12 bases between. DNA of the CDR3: TGTGCCACCAGCTCGGGATTTGAGACCGGGGAGCTGTTTTTT. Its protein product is CATSSGFETGELFF.

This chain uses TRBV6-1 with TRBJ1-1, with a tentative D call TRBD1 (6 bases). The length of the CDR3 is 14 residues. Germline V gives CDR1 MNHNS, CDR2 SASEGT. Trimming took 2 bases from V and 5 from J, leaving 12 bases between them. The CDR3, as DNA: TGTGCCAGCAGTGAAAGGAGGGGGGCTACTGAAGCTTTCTTT. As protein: CASSERRGATEAFF.

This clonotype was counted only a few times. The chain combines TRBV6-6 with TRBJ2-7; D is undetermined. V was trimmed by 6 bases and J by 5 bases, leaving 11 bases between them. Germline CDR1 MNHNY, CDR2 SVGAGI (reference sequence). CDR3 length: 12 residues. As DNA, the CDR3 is TGTGCCAGCAGCCCCAGGTCCAACGAGCAGTACTTC. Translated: CASSPRSNEQYF.

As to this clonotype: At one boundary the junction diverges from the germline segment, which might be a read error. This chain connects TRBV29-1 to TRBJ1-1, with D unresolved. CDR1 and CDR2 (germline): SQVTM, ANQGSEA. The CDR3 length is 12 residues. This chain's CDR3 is CSVDTLNAEAFF. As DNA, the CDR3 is TGCAGCGTAGATACACTGAACGCTGAAGCTTTCTTT.

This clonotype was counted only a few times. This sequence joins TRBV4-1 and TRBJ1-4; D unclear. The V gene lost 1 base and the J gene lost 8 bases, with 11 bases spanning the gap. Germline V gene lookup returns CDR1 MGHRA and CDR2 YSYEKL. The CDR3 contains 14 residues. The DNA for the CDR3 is TGCGCCAGCAGCCAAGGTCGCGGTGGGGAAAAACTGTTTTTT. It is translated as CASSQGRGGEKLFF.

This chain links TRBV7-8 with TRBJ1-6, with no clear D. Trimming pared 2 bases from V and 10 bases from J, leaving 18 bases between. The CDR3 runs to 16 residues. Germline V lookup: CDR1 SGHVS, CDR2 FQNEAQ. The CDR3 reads CASSLIPRTQRSPLHF. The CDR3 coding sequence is TGTGCCAGCAGCTTAATCCCCCGGACTCAGCGATCACCCCTCCACTTT.

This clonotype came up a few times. The CDR3 spells CASSRDRVGEQFF. The DNA for the CDR3 is TGCGCCAGCAGCCGAGACAGGGTAGGTGAGCAGTTCTTC. The chain employs TRBV10-1 and TRBJ2-1, with 7 bases lining up with TRBD1. Germline V CDR1 and CDR2: WNHNN, SYGVQD (reference sequence). Unmatched junction bases numbered 8, after V lost 6 bases and J lost 9 bases. The CDR3 runs to 13 residues.

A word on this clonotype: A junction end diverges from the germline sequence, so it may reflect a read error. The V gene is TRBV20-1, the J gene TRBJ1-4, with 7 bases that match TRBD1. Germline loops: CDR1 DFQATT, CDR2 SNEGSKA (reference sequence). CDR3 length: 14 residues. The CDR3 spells CSVRGARGNEKLFF. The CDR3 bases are TGCAGTGTTAGAGGGGCCAGGGGGAATGAAAAACTGTTTTTT.

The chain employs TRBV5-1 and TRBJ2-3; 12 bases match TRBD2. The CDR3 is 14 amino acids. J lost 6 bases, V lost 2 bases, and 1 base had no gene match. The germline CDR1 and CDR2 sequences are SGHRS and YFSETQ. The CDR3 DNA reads TGCGCCAGCAGCTTCGGGACTAGCGGGGATACGCAGTATTTT. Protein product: CASSFGTSGDTQYF.

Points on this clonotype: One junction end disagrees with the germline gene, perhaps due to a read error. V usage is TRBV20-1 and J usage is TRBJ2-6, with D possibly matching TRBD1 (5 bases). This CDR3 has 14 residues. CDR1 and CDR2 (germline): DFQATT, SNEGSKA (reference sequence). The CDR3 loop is CSASSLSGANVRTF. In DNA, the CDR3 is TGCAGTGCCAGTAGTCTTTCTGGGGCCAACGTCCGGACTTTC.

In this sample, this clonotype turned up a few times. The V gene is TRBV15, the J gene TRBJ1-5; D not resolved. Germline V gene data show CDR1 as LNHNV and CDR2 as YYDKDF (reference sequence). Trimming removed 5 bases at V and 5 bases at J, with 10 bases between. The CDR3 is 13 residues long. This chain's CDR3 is CATSEIGDQPQHF. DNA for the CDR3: TGTGCCACCAGCGAGATTGGCGATCAGCCCCAGCATTTT.

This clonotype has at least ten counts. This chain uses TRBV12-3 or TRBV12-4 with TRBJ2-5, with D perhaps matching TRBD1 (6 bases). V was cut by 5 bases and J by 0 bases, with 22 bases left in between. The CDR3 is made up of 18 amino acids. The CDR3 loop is CASSRAVTGKGYQETQYF. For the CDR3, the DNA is TGTGCCAGCAGTCGGGCGGTAACAGGGAAGGGGTACCAAGAGACCCAGTACTTC.

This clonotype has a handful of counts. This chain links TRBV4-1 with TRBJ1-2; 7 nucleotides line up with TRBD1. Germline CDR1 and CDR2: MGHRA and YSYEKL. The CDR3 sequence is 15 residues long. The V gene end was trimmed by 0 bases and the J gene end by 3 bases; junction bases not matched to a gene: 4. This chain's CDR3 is CASSQDVGGYYGYTF. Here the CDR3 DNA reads TGCGCCAGCAGCCAAGACGTAGGGGGCTACTATGGCTACACCTTC.